The rows below give T cell receptor beta chains drawn from one sample of a study of T cells in Graves' hyperthyroidism and ophthalmopathy. TCRdb re-derived calls from the multiplex PCR reads in MiXCR, one entry per CDR3 protein. The repertoire holds 550,000 to 700,000 distinct CDR3 sequences, around 15% seen once, with around 4.1% in the top ten. The sequenced sample was blood. Every receptor here comes from a woman aged 40-49 years with Graves' ophthalmopathy. CDR3s include the opening cysteine and the closing phenylalanine or tryptophan. Fields, in order: J gene, D gene, clone size, V gene, CDR3 protein, CDR3 DNA. The D gene is left open where the match is weak. Size is stated for part of the rows, as once, few or many counts, or as a class when the clone is expanded.

>TRBJ2-4|NA|many|TRBV5-4
CASSLAGYWNIQYF
TGTGCCAGCAGCTTGGCGGGGTATTGGAACATTCAGTACTTC
>TRBJ2-7|NA|NA|TRBV20-1
CSAIDGYEQYF
TGCAGTGCTATTGACGGTTACGAGCAGTACTTC
>TRBJ2-7|NA|NA|TRBV7-2
CASSHSQGPYEQYF
TGTGCCAGCAGCCATAGTCAGGGACCCTACGAGCAGTACTTC
>TRBJ1-1|NA|many|TRBV5-1
CASSLPQALNTEAFF
TGCGCCAGCAGCTTGCCCCAGGCGTTGAACACTGAAGCTTTCTTT
>TRBJ1-2|NA|few|TRBV20-1
CSAPAGVNYGYTF
TGCAGTGCTCCCGCTGGGGTCAACTATGGCTACACCTTC
>TRBJ2-7|TRBD2|many|TRBV7-8
CASSLAGLAGGYEQYF
TGTGCCAGCAGCTTAGCGGGACTAGCGGGAGGGTACGAGCAGTACTTC
>TRBJ2-2|NA|many|TRBV4-1
CASSHGEGGRSNTGELFF
TGCGCCAGCAGCCACGGTGAGGGGGGACGTTCGAACACCGGGGAGCTGTTTTTT
>TRBJ1-2|NA|few|TRBV10-3
CAISERPAVGARAGYTF
TGTGCCATCAGTGAGCGACCGGCGGTCGGGGCTCGGGCCGGCTACACCTTC
>TRBJ2-7|TRBD1|NA|TRBV7-9
CASSSPGTGHYEQYF
TGTGCCAGCAGCTCCCCCGGGACAGGGCATTACGAGCAGTACTTC
>TRBJ2-5|NA|NA|TRBV7-9
CASSPFGSEETQYF
TGTGCCAGCAGCCCCTTCGGGTCAGAAGAGACCCAGTACTTC
>TRBJ1-2|NA|NA|TRBV28
CASSRTTPGYGYTF
TGTGCCAGCAGCCGGACAACCCCAGGCTATGGCTACACCTTC
>TRBJ1-1|TRBD1|many|TRBV15
CATSNRQGEAFF
TGTGCCACCAGCAACAGACAGGGTGAAGCTTTCTTT
>TRBJ1-5|TRBD1|NA|TRBV18
CASSPNRGYQPQHF
TGTGCCAGCTCACCGAACAGGGGTTACCAGCCCCAGCATTTT
>TRBJ2-2|NA|many|TRBV11-3
CANSLGANTGELFF
TGTGCCAACAGCTTAGGGGCGAACACCGGGGAGCTGTTTTTT
>TRBJ2-2|TRBD2|NA|TRBV30
CACRTSGRGGGELFF
TGTGCCTGCAGGACTAGCGGGAGGGGAGGCGGGGAGCTGTTTTTT
>TRBJ2-5|NA|many|TRBV2
CASSEGETQYF
TGTGCCAGCAGTGAAGGGGAGACCCAGTACTTC
>TRBJ2-2|NA|many|TRBV5-1
CASSPDLHTGELFF
TGCGCCAGCAGCCCGGACCTTCACACCGGGGAGCTGTTTTTT
>TRBJ2-2|TRBD1|NA|TRBV28
CASSGSERGRTGELFF
TGTGCCAGCAGTGGGTCTGAAAGGGGGCGAACCGGGGAGCTGTTTTTT
>TRBJ1-5|NA|many|TRBV27
CASKLGYSNQPQHF
TGTGCCAGCAAGCTGGGGTATAGCAATCAGCCCCAGCATTTT
>TRBJ2-7|TRBD2|NA|TRBV18
CASSPIRLAGVLSYEQYF
TGTGCCAGCTCACCGATTCGTCTAGCGGGAGTCCTATCCTACGAGCAGTACTTC
>TRBJ1-2|NA|many|TRBV20-1
CSAPRDGYTF
TGCAGTGCTCCCCGGGATGGCTACACCTTC
>TRBJ1-5|TRBD1|few|TRBV14
CASSPNRDRGTDDNQPQHF
TGTGCCAGCAGCCCCAACCGGGACAGGGGGACGGACGACAATCAGCCCCAGCATTTT
>TRBJ2-2|NA|many|TRBV12-3/TRBV12-4
CASSFGPRTGELFF
TGTGCCAGCAGCTTCGGTCCGAGGACCGGGGAGCTGTTTTTT
>TRBJ2-2|TRBD1|many|TRBV7-3
CASSSQGAGGTGELFF
TGTGCCAGCAGCTCACAGGGGGCTGGCGGCACCGGGGAGCTGTTTTTT
>TRBJ1-5|NA|NA|TRBV28
CASSPLDVESPQHF
TGTGCCAGCAGCCCTCTGGACGTTGAATCACCCCAGCATTTT
>TRBJ1-1|NA|many|TRBV29-1
CSVESGSGTEAFF
TGCAGCGTTGAATCGGGGAGCGGCACTGAAGCTTTCTTT
>TRBJ2-5|TRBD1|many|TRBV2
CASREGTGQETQYF
TGTGCCAGCAGGGAAGGGACAGGCCAAGAGACCCAGTACTTC
>TRBJ2-5|TRBD2|many|TRBV6-2/TRBV6-3
CASSYVLAGDRETQYF
TGTGCCAGCAGCTACGTACTAGCGGGAGACCGAGAGACCCAGTACTTC
>TRBJ1-2|NA|many|TRBV29-1
CSVEGGGLGYTF
TGCAGCGTTGAAGGGGGCGGTCTTGGCTACACCTTC
>TRBJ1-1|TRBD1|NA|TRBV6-1
CASSNRGDTEAFF
TGTGCCAGCAGCAACAGGGGTGACACTGAAGCTTTCTTT
>TRBJ1-1|NA|NA|TRBV30
CAWSGESTEAFF
TGTGCCTGGAGTGGGGAGAGCACTGAAGCTTTCTTT
>TRBJ1-6|NA|NA|TRBV27
CASSLSAGGFSPLHF
TGTGCCAGCAGTTTATCCGCAGGCGGTTTTTCACCCCTCCACTTT
>TRBJ2-5|NA|NA|TRBV28
CASSLLLADTQETQYF
TGTGCCAGCAGTTTATTACTAGCAGACACCCAAGAGACCCAGTACTTC
>TRBJ1-6|TRBD1|many|TRBV30
CACGTGPNSPLHF
TGTGCCTGCGGGACAGGCCCTAATTCACCCCTCCACTTT
>TRBJ1-5|NA|NA|TRBV12-5
CASGTHLVFNQPQHF
TGTGCTAGTGGTACACATTTGGTGTTCAATCAGCCCCAGCATTTT
>TRBJ2-2|NA|NA|TRBV6-2/TRBV6-3
CASRANGATGELFF
TGTGCCAGCAGAGCCAACGGGGCCACCGGGGAGCTGTTTTTT
>TRBJ1-2|NA|many|TRBV29-1
CSVEDPRYGYTF
TGCAGCGTTGAAGACCCGCGGTATGGCTACACCTTC
>TRBJ1-3|NA|NA|TRBV3-1
CASSQDYTPGNTIYF
TGTGCCAGCAGCCAAGATTATACCCCAGGAAACACCATATATTTT
>TRBJ1-1|NA|many|TRBV6-5
CASSRSDVTEAFF
TGTGCCAGCAGTCGGTCGGACGTAACTGAAGCTTTCTTT
>TRBJ2-7|TRBD1|many|TRBV7-3
CASSLGQGALYEQYF
TGTGCCAGCAGCTTGGGACAGGGGGCCCTCTACGAGCAGTACTTC
>TRBJ2-5|NA|NA|TRBV12-3/TRBV12-4
CASSLRTARPKETQYF
TGTGCCAGCAGTCTTCGGACAGCAAGACCTAAAGAGACCCAGTACTTC
>TRBJ2-7|NA|NA|TRBV29-1
CSVGAYSSYEQYF
TGCAGCGTTGGGGCGTACAGCTCCTACGAGCAGTACTTC
>TRBJ2-6|NA|many|TRBV2
CASHGGNFWANVLTF
TGTGCCAGCCACGGGGGTAATTTTTGGGCCAACGTCCTGACTTTC
>TRBJ1-2|TRBD1|NA|TRBV4-1
CASSQVVAGGYGYTF
TGCGCCAGCAGCCAAGTGGTTGCAGGGGGTTATGGCTACACCTTC
>TRBJ2-5|TRBD1|many|TRBV7-8
CASSPTTGDETQYF
TGTGCCAGCAGCCCGACTACAGGGGACGAGACCCAGTACTTC
>TRBJ2-5|NA|many|TRBV12-5
CASGSGWETQYF
TGTGCTAGTGGTTCCGGTTGGGAGACCCAGTACTTC